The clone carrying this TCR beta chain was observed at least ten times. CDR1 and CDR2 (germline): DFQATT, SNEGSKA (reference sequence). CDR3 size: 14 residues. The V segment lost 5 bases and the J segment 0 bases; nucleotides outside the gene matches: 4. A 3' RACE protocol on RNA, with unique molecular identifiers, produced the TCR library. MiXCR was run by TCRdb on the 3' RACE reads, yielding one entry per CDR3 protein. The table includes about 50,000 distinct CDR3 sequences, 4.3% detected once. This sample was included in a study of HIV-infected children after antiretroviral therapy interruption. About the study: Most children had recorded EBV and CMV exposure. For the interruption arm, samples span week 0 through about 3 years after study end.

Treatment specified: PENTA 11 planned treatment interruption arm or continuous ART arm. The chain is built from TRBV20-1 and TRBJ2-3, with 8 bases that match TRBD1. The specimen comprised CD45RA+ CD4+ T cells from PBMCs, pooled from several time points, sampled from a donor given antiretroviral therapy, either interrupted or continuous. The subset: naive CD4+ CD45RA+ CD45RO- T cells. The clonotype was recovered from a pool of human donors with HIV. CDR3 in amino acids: CSARQGISTDTQYF. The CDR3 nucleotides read TGCAGTGCTCGACAGGGGATAAGCACAGATACGCAGTATTTT.